The clone carrying this T cell receptor beta chain was recorded only once. Its cognate antigen is unknown. CDR3 size: 14 residues. Germline CDR1 MNHEY, CDR2 SMNVEV (reference sequence). V lost 3 bases and J lost 7; bases outside the gene matches: 6. The data derive from a study of cytomegalovirus exposure and HLA in healthy donors. Study at large: Approximately 190 million T cells yielded 90 million to 130 million unique TCR beta sequences in earlier analysis. General study findings and limits: Association with HLA alleles at 0.05 false discovery rate was found for approximately 18,000 TCR beta sequences in a later analysis. TCR beta chains numbering some 160 were designated cytomegalovirus-associated.

The PCR made use of 60 Vbeta and 13 Jbeta primers. TCRdb keeps only in-frame clones here, not all; method: immunoSEQ multiplex PCR. The table lists 60,000 to 75,000 clones, around four fifths of them singletons, with under 3% in the top ten. The V gene is TRBV27, the J gene TRBJ1-5; 7 bases are shared with TRBD1. The sequence was collected from a woman aged 25 to 39 in good health and CMV-seronegative. The material sequenced was PBMCs. Here the CDR3 reads CASSLYRGGQPQHF. The CDR3 bases are TGTGCCAGCAGTTTGTACAGGGGAGGACAGCCCCAGCATTTT.